This is a list of T cell receptor beta chains from one sample in a study of T cell responses to AZD1222 COVID-19 vaccine. Profiled with immunoSEQ multiplex PCR; TCRdb holds only in-frame clones, not every one. The sample includes some 120,000 clones, 85% to 95% of them seen just once. The sequenced sample was peripheral blood, obtained on day 0 of AZD1222 vaccination. The origin of the receptors is an adult in good health. Each CDR3 is given with its conserved first and last residue. Each record gives: clone size, D gene, V gene, J gene, CDR3 DNA, CDR3 protein. D genes are given only for firm matches. Clone sizes are given selectively: once, few, many, or a class where the clone is expanded.

clone size: .
D gene: .
V gene: TRBV7-6
J gene: TRBJ2-7
CDR3 DNA: TGTGCCAGCAGCTTAGCGCCGGGCCCTCTCCTTTTCTACGAGCAGTACTTC
CDR3 protein: CASSLAPGPLLFYEQYF

clone size: .
D gene: TRBD2
V gene: TRBV27
J gene: TRBJ2-2
CDR3 DNA: TGTGCCAGCACTTGGACTAGCGGGTTCCCCGGATTGGGCACCGGGGAGCTGTTTTTT
CDR3 protein: CASTWTSGFPGLGTGELFF

clone size: .
D gene: .
V gene: TRBV5-1
J gene: TRBJ2-5
CDR3 DNA: TGCGCCAGCAGCTTTGGCGATGTGGGGGAGACCCAGTACTTC
CDR3 protein: CASSFGDVGETQYF

clone size: .
D gene: TRBD2
V gene: TRBV6-6
J gene: TRBJ2-3
CDR3 DNA: TGTGCCAGCAGTTGGACTAGTGCGACAGATACGCAGTATTTT
CDR3 protein: CASSWTSATDTQYF

clone size: .
D gene: .
V gene: TRBV20-1
J gene: TRBJ2-1
CDR3 DNA: TGCAGTGCTAGTCTCGCGAACTCCTACAATGAGCAGTTCTTC
CDR3 protein: CSASLANSYNEQFF

clone size: once
D gene: .
V gene: TRBV10-1
J gene: TRBJ1-4
CDR3 DNA: TGCGCCAGCAGTGAGCGAGGGGTGCGAGAAAAACTGTTTTTT
CDR3 protein: CASSERGVREKLFF

clone size: .
D gene: TRBD2
V gene: TRBV7-9
J gene: TRBJ2-1
CDR3 DNA: TGTGCCAGCAGCTTAGAAATTGAACTAGCGGGAGGGGATGAGCAGTTCTTC
CDR3 protein: CASSLEIELAGGDEQFF

clone size: .
D gene: TRBD1
V gene: TRBV7-2
J gene: TRBJ2-7
CDR3 DNA: TGTGCCAGCAGCCCTCGACAGGGCTCCTACGAGCAGTACTTC
CDR3 protein: CASSPRQGSYEQYF

clone size: .
D gene: .
V gene: TRBV28
J gene: TRBJ1-2
CDR3 DNA: TGTGCCAGCAGTTTTGATCAGCGCAATGGCTACACCTTC
CDR3 protein: CASSFDQRNGYTF

clone size: .
D gene: .
V gene: TRBV10-3
J gene: TRBJ1-5
CDR3 DNA: TGTGCCATCAGTGAGTCGAGGACAGAGGGTCAGCCCCAGCATTTT
CDR3 protein: CAISESRTEGQPQHF

clone size: .
D gene: TRBD2
V gene: TRBV9
J gene: TRBJ2-1
CDR3 DNA: TGTGCCAGCAGCCCGGGGACTAGCGGACATGCCCAGAGCTCCTACAATGAGCAGTTCTTC
CDR3 protein: CASSPGTSGHAQSSYNEQFF

clone size: .
D gene: TRBD2
V gene: TRBV11-2
J gene: TRBJ2-1
CDR3 DNA: TGTGCCAGCAGCTCCCAACCGGGGGCGGGAGGGAGTATTTTGGATGAGCAGTTCTTC
CDR3 protein: CASSSQPGAGGSILDEQFF

clone size: .
D gene: .
V gene: TRBV18
J gene: TRBJ1-1
CDR3 DNA: TGTGCCAGCTCAACAGGACAGTTTGAAGCTTTCTTT
CDR3 protein: CASSTGQFEAFF

clone size: .
D gene: .
V gene: TRBV28
J gene: TRBJ1-4
CDR3 DNA: TGTGCCACCCGACGATCAGTGGAGGAAAAACTGTTTTTT
CDR3 protein: CATRRSVEEKLFF

clone size: .
D gene: .
V gene: TRBV7-4
J gene: TRBJ1-5
CDR3 DNA: TGTGCCAGCACGAGGTATGAGGTGGGCAATCAGCCCCAGCATTTT
CDR3 protein: CASTRYEVGNQPQHF

clone size: .
D gene: TRBD2
V gene: TRBV7-9
J gene: TRBJ2-1
CDR3 DNA: TGTGCCAGCAGCCCAAGCGCGTCAGCGGGAGGGCCCTACAATGAGCAGTTCTTC
CDR3 protein: CASSPSASAGGPYNEQFF

clone size: .
D gene: .
V gene: TRBV19
J gene: TRBJ2-7
CDR3 DNA: TGTGCCAGTAGTATAGGAGGCGGGGCATTGCAGTACTTC
CDR3 protein: CASSIGGGALQYF

clone size: .
D gene: TRBD1
V gene: TRBV19
J gene: TRBJ1-5
CDR3 DNA: TGTGCCAGTAGTATAGATAGGGGACAGCGGTATCAATCCCAGCATTTT
CDR3 protein: CASSIDRGQRYQSQHF

clone size: .
D gene: .
V gene: TRBV28
J gene: TRBJ2-7
CDR3 DNA: TGTGCCAGCAGTTTGGGCCGAACCTACGAGCAGTACTTC
CDR3 protein: CASSLGRTYEQYF

clone size: .
D gene: TRBD1
V gene: TRBV15
J gene: TRBJ1-1
CDR3 DNA: TGTGCCACCAGTTCGCTCAGGGACAGGGGAAGCGGGTGGACTGAAGCTTTCTTT
CDR3 protein: CATSSLRDRGSGWTEAFF

clone size: .
D gene: .
V gene: TRBV2
J gene: TRBJ2-7
CDR3 DNA: TGTGCCAGCAGGGGCCGGGGGTCGGCGGAAAGCTCCTACGAGCAGTACTTC
CDR3 protein: CASRGRGSAESSYEQYF

clone size: .
D gene: .
V gene: TRBV12-3/TRBV12-4
J gene: TRBJ2-7
CDR3 DNA: TGTGCCAGCAGTTTAGCCGGACGGTACGAGCAGTACTTC
CDR3 protein: CASSLAGRYEQYF